This T cell receptor beta chain originates from a study of blood T cell repertoires in COVID-19. Turning to the study itself: T cells, B-cell-depleted T cells, or PBMCs provided the cDNA or gDNA that served as material.

As handled by the study authors: Scientists estimated how many nucleated cells there were by amplifying reference gene primers. Profiled with immunoSEQ multiplex PCR; TCRdb holds only in-frame clones, not every one. For V, J and clone size, that table is used; D and trimming come from the DNA. The sample includes about 190,000 clones, roughly 83% seen only once; the top ten take approximately 3%. Recruits, aged roughly 18 to 90 years, lived in 24 US areas. V gave up 2 bases and J gave up 5 bases; unmatched junction bases: 2. The germline gives CDR1 MNHEY, CDR2 SVGAGI. The CDR3 is 15 amino acids. The sequence was obtained from a woman in her twenties or thirties who had recovered from COVID-19. Sequences were obtained from PBMCs or T cells enriched from blood (not recorded which). The V gene is TRBV6-5, the J gene TRBJ2-2; 10 bases are a match to TRBD1. The CDR3 loop is CASSYPGQGTGELFF. In nucleotides, the CDR3 is TGTGCCAGCAGTTACCCGGGACAGGGGACCGGGGAGCTGTTTTTT.